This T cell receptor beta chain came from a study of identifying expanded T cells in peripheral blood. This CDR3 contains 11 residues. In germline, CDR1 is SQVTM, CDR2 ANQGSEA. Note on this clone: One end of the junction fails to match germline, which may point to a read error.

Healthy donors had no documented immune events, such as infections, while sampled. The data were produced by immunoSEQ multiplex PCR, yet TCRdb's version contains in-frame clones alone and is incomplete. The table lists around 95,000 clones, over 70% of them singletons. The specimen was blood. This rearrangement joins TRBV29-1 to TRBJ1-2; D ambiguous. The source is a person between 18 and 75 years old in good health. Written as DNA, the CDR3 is TGCAGCGTTGCCAAGGGAGGCCGCTCCGCCTTC. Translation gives CSVAKGGRSAF.